This T cell receptor beta chain was profiled in a study of blood T cell repertoires in COVID-19 (dated by TCRdb to about 2020). Background for the entire study: Collaborator samples came from the United States, Italy and Spain and covered acute and convalescent phases of COVID-19. The material from the prospective study consisted of cDNA or gDNA derived from T cells, B-cell-depleted T cells, or PBMCs. The dataset comprised deeply sampled blood TCRbeta repertoires from subjects exposed to, actively infected with, or recovered from COVID-19. The repertoires were released in a freely available public database intended as a resource for research on the immune response to SARS-CoV-2. The samples were drawn from the first 160 participants of the ongoing ImmuneRACE study and from under 1,500 subjects provided by 6 global collaborators. The sample metadata nearly always contained a de-identified subject ID, COVID-19 status, age in years and sex. Where HLA class I and class II types were available, the types were taken from metadata supplied by the sample provider, not from assay-based typing.

TCRbeta CDR3 regions were amplified from genomic DNA using the immunoSEQ Assay, a bias-controlled multiplex PCR. In the original analysis: The number of nucleated cells in each sample was estimated by amplification of reference gene primers within the assay. To quantify the absolute abundance of each unique TCRbeta CDR3 rearrangement, sequence reads were collapsed and filtered. Productive Simpson clonality was computed per sample as the square root of Simpson's diversity index over productive rearrangements. Drawn from immuneACCESS, this table holds only the in-frame rearrangements with V and J called that TCRdb kept. Clones are partly lost; checked studies trace under half to an unresolved V gene and leave the rest unexplained. V and J calls and clone size are as listed in that table; D and trimming were resolved from the DNA. Across this sample there are 80,000 to 90,000 clones, with more than 75% seen only once. 1.2% of the sample belongs to the ten largest clones.

Each collaborating institution followed its own protocols to collect whole blood in K2EDTA tubes. Collaborator samples were shipped for TCRbeta analysis as frozen whole blood, isolated PBMCs, or DNA extracted from either sample type. On this clone: What antigen it recognizes has not been identified. No base-level quality is on record; no much larger clone is a single base apart.

In the germline V gene, CDR1 corresponds to ENHRY and CDR2 to SYGVKD. Inclusive of the bounding cysteine and phenylalanine, the CDR3 is 12 residues long. Kept here is only the CDR3 DNA, which spans 36 bases and is read in frame from base 1. V and J are truncated by 8 bases and 8 bases respectively, leaving an intervening sequence of 15 bases. Points the paper makes about the study in general: The quantity of clinical and demographic metadata differed by source and by participant and was supplied without curation.

Sequencing was done on a sample of peripheral blood. This sequence originates from a woman aged 80 or over with acute or convalescent COVID-19. The chain links TRBV10-3 with TRBJ1-2, and the D gene may be TRBD1, 5 bases matching. The CDR3 sequence is CAIETQALGYTF. The DNA sequence reads TGTGCCATCGAGACACAGGCTCTCGGCTACACCTTC.